Shown below are 7 T cell receptor beta chains from a single sample sequenced in a study of blood T cells in healthy people across ages. The authors ran a second PCR of about 7 to 11 cycles using a sample-barcoded 5' primer and a J-beta primer mix. TCRdb analysed the 5' RACE reads with MiXCR anew, one entry per CDR3 protein. This sample has 800,000 to 1,300,000 distinct CDR3 sequences, with approximately 25% found just once. These same data were also listed under a study on T cells of mothers and their children.

What was sequenced was blood. These receptor sequences come from a girl aged 2 to 10 in good health.

The rearrangement joins TRBV5-5 to TRBJ2-5; maybe TRBD2 (6 bases). V lost 3 bases and J lost 2, with 14 bases in between. The CDR3 has 15 amino acids. From germline, CDR1 is SGHKS and CDR2 YYEKEE (reference sequence). The CDR3 nucleotides are TGTGCCAGCAGCTGGATCGGGGGAGCACAAGAGACCCAGTACTTC. Translated: CASSWIGGAQETQYF.

This clonotype was picked up a small number of times. V gene TRBV5-1 combines with J gene TRBJ2-5; D is perhaps TRBD1 (6 bases). The germline V gene encodes CDR1 SGHRS and CDR2 YFSETQ. Trimming cost V 0 bases and J 0 bases, with 9 bases left between them. The CDR3 is made up of 15 amino acids. CDR3 DNA sequence: TGCGCCAGCAGCTTGGAAGGGGGAAACCAAGAGACCCAGTACTTC. Translated, it gives CASSLEGGNQETQYF. The complete variable domain, with remaining parts taken from reference TRBV5-1 and TRBJ2-5, reads KAGVTQTPRYLIKTRGQQVTLSCSPISGHRSVSWYQQTPGQGLQFLFEYFSETQRNKGNFPGRFSGRQFSNSRSEMNVSTLELGDSALYLCASSLEGGNQETQYFGPGTRLLVL.

The sample holds a few counts of this clonotype. This rearrangement joins TRBV7-6 to TRBJ2-1; D may be TRBD2 (6 bases). Trimming removed 4 bases at V and 7 bases at J, with 17 bases between. From germline, CDR1 is SGHVS and CDR2 FNYEAQ. This CDR3 spans 15 amino acids. The CDR3 coding sequence is TGTGCCAGCAGCTATGGGACTGCTTCTCCTAATGAGCAGTTCTTC. Protein: CASSYGTASPNEQFF.

This clonotype was counted a few times. This chain joins TRBV4-1 and TRBJ2-7; D is tentatively TRBD1 or TRBD2 (7 bases each). Germline values: CDR1 MGHRA, CDR2 YSYEKL. Trimming took off 0 bases at V and 4 bases at J, with 13 bases between the two ends. The CDR3 has 15 amino acids. The CDR3 nucleotides read TGCGCCAGCAGCCAAGATAGGGGGCGGGAGTACGAGCAGTACTTC. It yields the protein CASSQDRGREYEQYF.

This chain joins TRBV21-1 and TRBJ2-5; no check of the table's D call, TRBD1, against the DNA was made. The J call may be in error: the DNA end matches TRBJ2-7 better. TRBV21-1 is a known pseudogene. CDR3 length: 15 residues. CDR3 region: CASSRPGQGFYEQYF. The CDR3 region has the DNA TGTGCCAGCAGCAGACCGGGACAGGGGTTTTACGAGCAGTACTTC.

This clonotype was seen only once. The chain is built from TRBV20-1 and TRBJ1-1; D is possibly TRBD1 (6 bases). The CDR3 contains 14 residues. V gave up 5 bases and J gave up 5 bases, with 18 bases separating them. Per germline, CDR1 DFQATT and CDR2 SNEGSKA (reference sequence). For the CDR3, the DNA is TGCAGTGCTGGAGGGGGGGGGATGAGGACTGAAGCTTTCTTT. Translation: CSAGGGGMRTEAFF.

The CDR3 reads CASSPGAEALSSVMKKLFF. Here the CDR3 DNA reads TGTGCCAGCAGCCCAGGGGCGGAGGCCCTATCCTCCGTAATGAAAAAACTGTTTTTT. J is TRBJ1-4 and V is TRBV7-8; possible D gene TRBD1, 6 bases. V was shortened by 5 bases and J by 9 bases, with 31 bases between the two germline ends. The CDR3 is 19 amino acids. The germline gives CDR1 SGHVS, CDR2 FQNEAQ.